Below, 21 T cell receptor beta chains from the same sample are listed, as sequenced in a study of cytomegalovirus exposure and HLA in healthy donors. Use of 60 Vbeta and 13 Jbeta primers characterized the PCR. Profiling relied on immunoSEQ multiplex PCR, and the TCRdb table lists in-frame clones only, not all of them. Of around 120,000 clones in the sample, 60% to 85% were seen once. Sequences were obtained from PBMCs. The receptors derive from a human donor in good health.

The CDR3 protein is CASSHRGGYTF. The CDR3 DNA is TGTGCCAGCAGCCACAGGGGTGGCTACACCTTC. This chain uses TRBV6-5 with TRBJ1-2; 7 positions agree with TRBD1. The CDR3 contains 11 residues. Trimming cost V 6 bases and J 7 bases; bases outside gene matches: 2. CDR1 is MNHEY, CDR2 SVGAGI, per germline.

The chain joins TRBV6-5 to TRBJ1-6, with TRBD1 matching over 7 bases. Trimming cost V 2 bases and J 10 bases; bases outside gene matches: 2. The CDR3 has 13 residues. Per germline, CDR1 MNHEY and CDR2 SVGAGI. The CDR3 reads CASSYGTESPLHF. CDR3 DNA sequence: TGTGCCAGCAGTTACGGGACAGAGTCACCCCTCCACTTT.

V usage is TRBV29-1 and J usage is TRBJ2-3; the D gene is possibly TRBD2 (6 bases). Germline-derived CDR1 and CDR2 are SQVTM and ANQGSEA. The CDR3 runs 12 residues. V lost 6 bases and J 4 bases, leaving 11 bases between the germline ends. The CDR3 region has the DNA TGCAGCGTGGAGGGACCGCCAGATACGCAGTATTTT. This encodes CSVEGPPDTQYF.

The chain recombines TRBV7-6 with TRBJ1-4; D gene ambiguous. Germline CDR1 reads SGHVS; CDR2 reads FNYEAQ. With 4 bases removed from V and 8 bases from J, the gap between germline ends came to 11 bases. The CDR3 extends over 13 amino acids. The CDR3 DNA is TGTGCCAGCAGCTACGGTTTTTCGGAAAAACTGTTTTTT. Translation gives CASSYGFSEKLFF.

The CDR3 DNA sequence: TGTGCCAGTAGTCCAGGACTGGTGAACACTGAAGCTTTCTTT. Residues: CASSPGLVNTEAFF. The rearrangement uses TRBV19 and TRBJ1-1; D call uncertain. The V end was cut by 5 bases, the J end by 0 bases, with 10 bases between. The germline gives CDR1 LNHDA, CDR2 SQIVND (reference sequence). CDR3 length: 14 amino acids.

The chain employs TRBV28 and TRBJ2-1; TRBD2 might be the D (5 bases). The germline V gene encodes CDR1 MDHEN and CDR2 SYDVKM. Trimming removed 2 bases at V and 0 bases at J, with 14 bases between. This CDR3 comprises 17 residues. CDR3 coding DNA: TGTGCCAGCAGTTTAATCCTCGGTGGGAGCTCCTACAATGAGCAGTTCTTC. It encodes CASSLILGGSSYNEQFF.

This clone was detected once. This chain connects TRBV5-6 to TRBJ1-2, with 9 bases fitting TRBD1. Germline CDR1 is SGHDT and CDR2 is YYEEEE. The V gene end was trimmed by 3 bases and the J gene end by 7 bases; junction bases not matched to a gene: 19. This CDR3 spans 18 amino acids. DNA of the CDR3: TGTGCCAGCAGCTCGGTAACCTTCGTGGGACAGGGTATCTTTGGCTACACCTTC. Translated: CASSSVTFVGQGIFGYTF.

Concerning this clone: Without the conserved terminal phenylalanine or tryptophan, this CDR3 likely stems from a read error. The V call is TRBV28, the J call TRBJ2-7, with 8 bases that match TRBD1. CDR3 size: 15 residues. V lost 5 bases and J lost 2; bases outside the gene matches: 8. Germline V lookup: CDR1 MDHEN, CDR2 SYDVKM. The CDR3 sequence: CASSRDRFPTYEQYL. In DNA form, the CDR3 reads TGTGCCAGCAGTCGGGACAGGTTTCCAACCTACGAGCAGTACCTC.

In its sample, this clone was seen once. The chain has TRBV6-1 and TRBJ1-1; tentatively, D is TRBD1 (6 bases). The CDR3 contains 11 residues. Germline values: CDR1 MNHNS, CDR2 SASEGT. The V end was cut by 5 bases, the J end by 10 bases, with 11 bases between. CDR3 bases: TGTGCCAGCAGTTACCCAGGGGTAGCTTTCTTT. It yields the protein CASSYPGVAFF.

V usage is TRBV9 and J usage is TRBJ1-1; D is possibly TRBD1 (5 bases). Germline CDR1 and CDR2: SGDLS and YYNGEE. This CDR3 region has 16 residues. Trimming shortened V by 4 bases and J by 1 base, and 17 bases separated the two germline ends. For the CDR3, the DNA is TGTGCCAGCAGCTTCCACCGGGACTCTACGAACACTGAAGCTTTCTTT. Protein product: CASSFHRDSTNTEAFF.

The rearrangement joins TRBV28 to TRBJ1-3; a weak D match, TRBD1 (6 bases). CDR3 length: 15 residues. Trimming shortened V by 6 bases and J by 4 bases, and 16 bases separated the two germline ends. CDR1 is MDHEN and CDR2 is SYDVKM in the germline V gene. CDR3 nucleotides: TGTGCCAGCAGGGGGGGCGGGGGGAGCGGAAACACCATATATTTT. As protein: CASRGGGGSGNTIYF.

This chain links TRBV19 with TRBJ2-2; 11 nucleotides align to TRBD2. The CDR3 loop spans 17 amino acids. J was trimmed by 4 bases and V by 2 bases; bases with no gene match: 6. Germline V CDR1 and CDR2: LNHDA, SQIVND (reference sequence). This CDR3 is CASSIPYSGGATGELFF. As DNA, the CDR3 is TGTGCCAGTAGTATACCTTATAGCGGGGGGGCCACCGGGGAGCTGTTTTTT.

Turning to this clone: The junction departs from germline at one end; a sequencing error may be responsible. Other DNA variants within this sample encode the same CDR3. The gene calls are TRBV27 and TRBJ1-6, with unresolved D. Germline values: CDR1 MNHEY, CDR2 SMNVEV (reference sequence). The length of the CDR3 is 14 residues. The CDR3 coding sequence is TGTGCCAGTAGTTTGCGCCTTGGTAATTCACCCCTCCACTTT. Translated, it gives CASSLRLGNSPLHF.

V usage is TRBV5-1 and J usage is TRBJ1-5; 12 bases fit TRBD1. V was pared by 7 bases and J by 3 bases, with 5 bases of the junction left unmatched. Germline CDR1 reads SGHRS; CDR2 reads YFSETQ. The CDR3 runs to 15 residues. CDR3 loop: CASSGTGGPNQPQHF. CDR3 nucleotide sequence: TGCGCCAGCTCCGGGACAGGGGGCCCCAATCAGCCCCAGCATTTT.

This clone showed up just once. This chain connects TRBV4-1 to TRBJ2-7; a weak D match, TRBD1 (5 bases). CDR1 is MGHRA and CDR2 is YSYEKL in the germline V gene. CDR3 length: 15 residues. Trimming took off 4 bases at V and 6 bases at J, with 19 bases between the two ends. The chain's CDR3 is CASSLEPNAGSEQYF. CDR3 nucleotide sequence: TGCGCCAGCAGCCTCGAACCAAATGCAGGGTCCGAGCAGTACTTC.

The chain combines TRBV6-5 with TRBJ1-6; TRBD1 agrees at 7 bases. After removal of 10 bases from V and 10 bases from J, the junction contained 13 bases not matched to a gene. The CDR3 consists of 14 residues. Germline assignment: CDR1 MNHEY and CDR2 SVGAGI. The CDR3 bases are TGTGCCACTCGAAGGGGGACAGCGAGCTCACCCCTCCACTTT. Its protein is CATRRGTASSPLHF.

CDR3 bases: TGTGCCAGCAGTTTATTAGTACAGGGAAACACCATATATTTT. It translates to CASSLLVQGNTIYF. The chain couples TRBV28 to TRBJ1-3; unclear D gene. Germline V gene data show CDR1 as MDHEN and CDR2 as SYDVKM. V lost 1 base and J 4 bases, leaving 8 bases between the germline ends. This CDR3 contains 14 residues.

The rearrangement uses TRBV27 and TRBJ2-3, with 9 positions matching TRBD1. Trimming took 2 bases from V and 7 from J; bases not matched to a gene: 4. The CDR3 spans 14 residues. CDR1 is MNHEY, CDR2 SMNVEV, per germline (reference sequence). The CDR3 region is CASSLGGTGNTQYF. The CDR3 region has the DNA TGTGCCAGCAGTTTAGGGGGGACAGGGAATACGCAGTATTTT.

V is TRBV27 and J is TRBJ2-2; 7 bases fit TRBD1. The germline gives CDR1 MNHEY, CDR2 SMNVEV (reference sequence). V shed 6 bases, J shed 3 bases, and the junction held 4 bases outside the gene matches. This CDR3 spans 14 amino acids. Here the CDR3 DNA reads TGTGCCAGCAGGACGACAGGGCACACCGGGGAGCTGTTTTTT. Its protein product is CASRTTGHTGELFF.

The rearrangement links TRBV5-1 to TRBJ2-7; a weak D match, TRBD2 (7 bases). The CDR3 is made up of 19 amino acids. Trimming shortened V by 1 base and J by 5 bases, and 28 bases separated the two germline ends. Germline V lookup: CDR1 SGHRS, CDR2 YFSETQ. CDR3 amino acids: CASSLWDLLGVGGGHEQYF. DNA of the CDR3: TGCGCCAGCAGCTTGTGGGATCTCCTCGGGGTGGGGGGGGGCCACGAGCAGTACTTC.

The chain employs TRBV7-2 and TRBJ2-3; D may be TRBD2 (7 bases). The V gene lost 6 bases and the J gene lost 4 bases, with 11 bases spanning the gap. CDR1 SGHTA and CDR2 FQGNSA come from the germline V gene. This CDR3 has 13 residues. This CDR3 is CASSYGGPDTQYF. CDR3 DNA sequence: TGTGCCAGCAGTTACGGGGGGCCAGATACGCAGTATTTT. The complete variable domain, with remaining parts taken from reference TRBV7-2 and TRBJ2-3, reads GAGVSQSPSNKVTEKGKDVELRCDPISGHTALYWYRQSLGQGLEFLIYFQGNSAPDKSGLPSDRFSAERTGGSVSTLTIQRTQQEDSAVYLCASSYGGPDTQYFGPGTRLTVL.